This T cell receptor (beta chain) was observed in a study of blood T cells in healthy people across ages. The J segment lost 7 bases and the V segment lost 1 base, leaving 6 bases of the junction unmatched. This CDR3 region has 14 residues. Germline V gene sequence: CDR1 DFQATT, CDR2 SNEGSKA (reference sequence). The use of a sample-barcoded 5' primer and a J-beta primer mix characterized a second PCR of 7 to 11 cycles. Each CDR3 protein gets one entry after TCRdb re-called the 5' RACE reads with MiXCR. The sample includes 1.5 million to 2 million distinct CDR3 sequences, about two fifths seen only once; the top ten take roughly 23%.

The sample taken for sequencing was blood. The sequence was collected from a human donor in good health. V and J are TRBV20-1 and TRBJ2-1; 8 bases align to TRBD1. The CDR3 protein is CSARGWTGKNEQFF. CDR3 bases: TGCAGTGCTAGAGGTTGGACAGGGAAAAATGAGCAGTTCTTC.